This T cell receptor (beta chain) stems from a study of shared clonotypes between healthy human individuals. Germline CDR1 and CDR2: SGHTA and FQGNSA. V shed 7 bases, J shed 7 bases, and the junction held 15 bases outside the gene matches. The CDR3 covers 15 residues. TCRdb's copy holds only in-frame clones and misses some; the assay was immunoSEQ multiplex PCR. Among 2 million to 2.5 million clones, 85% to 95% were seen once, and the ten largest hold approximately 0.4%. The gene calls are TRBV7-2 and TRBJ2-7; 8 bases fit TRBD2. The specimen was naive CD4+ T cells from PBMCs. Subset given: CD45RA+ positively selected. This clonotype originated in a man aged 18 to 30 in good health. Some clones in this sample may be carry-over from other donors' samples. CDR3 residues: CASTRDGRARNEQYF. CDR3 DNA sequence: TGTGCCAGCACCAGGGACGGGAGGGCCCGTAATGAGCAGTACTTC.